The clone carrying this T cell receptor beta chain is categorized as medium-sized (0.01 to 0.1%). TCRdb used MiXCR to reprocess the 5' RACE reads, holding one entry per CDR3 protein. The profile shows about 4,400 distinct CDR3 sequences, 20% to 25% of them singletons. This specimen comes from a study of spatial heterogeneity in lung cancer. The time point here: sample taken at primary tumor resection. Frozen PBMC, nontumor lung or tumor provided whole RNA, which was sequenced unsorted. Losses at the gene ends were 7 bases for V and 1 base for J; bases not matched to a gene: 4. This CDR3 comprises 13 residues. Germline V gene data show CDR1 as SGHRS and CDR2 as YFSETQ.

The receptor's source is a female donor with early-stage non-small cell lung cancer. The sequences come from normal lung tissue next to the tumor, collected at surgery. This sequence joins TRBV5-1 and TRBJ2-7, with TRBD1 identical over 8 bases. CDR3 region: CASYRTGSYEQYF. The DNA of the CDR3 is TGCGCCAGCTACCGGACAGGGTCCTACGAGCAGTACTTC. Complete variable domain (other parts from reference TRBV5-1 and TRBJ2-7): KAGVTQTPRYLIKTRGQQVTLSCSPISGHRSVSWYQQTPGQGLQFLFEYFSETQRNKGNFPGRFSGRQFSNSRSEMNVSTLELGDSALYLCASYRTGSYEQYFGPGTRLTVT.